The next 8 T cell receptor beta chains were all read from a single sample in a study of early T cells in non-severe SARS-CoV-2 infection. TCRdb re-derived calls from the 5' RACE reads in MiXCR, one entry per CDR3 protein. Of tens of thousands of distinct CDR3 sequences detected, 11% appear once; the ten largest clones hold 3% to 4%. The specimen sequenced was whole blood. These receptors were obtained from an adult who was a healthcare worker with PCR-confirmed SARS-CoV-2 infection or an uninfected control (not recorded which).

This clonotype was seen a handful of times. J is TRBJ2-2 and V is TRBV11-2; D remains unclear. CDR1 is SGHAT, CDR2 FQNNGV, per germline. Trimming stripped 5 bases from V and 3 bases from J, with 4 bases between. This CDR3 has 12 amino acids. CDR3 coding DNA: TGTGCCAGCAGCACCTACACCGGGGAGCTGTTTTTT. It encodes CASSTYTGELFF. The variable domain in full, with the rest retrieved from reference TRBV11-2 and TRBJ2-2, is EAGVAQSPRYKIIEKRQSVAFWCNPISGHATLYWYQQILGQGPKLLIQFQNNGVVDDSQLPKDRFSAERLKGVDSTLKIQPAKLEDSAVYLCASSTYTGELFFGEGSRLTVL.

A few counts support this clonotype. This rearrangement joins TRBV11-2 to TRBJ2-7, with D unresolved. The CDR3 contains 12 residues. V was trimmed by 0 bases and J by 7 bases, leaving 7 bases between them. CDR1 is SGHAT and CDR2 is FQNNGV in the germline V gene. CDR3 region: CASSLDMEEQYF. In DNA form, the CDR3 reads TGTGCCAGCAGCTTAGACATGGAGGAGCAGTACTTC.

The CDR3 loop is CASSEGALSYEQYF. CDR3 DNA: TGCGCCAGCAGTGAGGGGGCCCTCTCCTACGAGCAGTACTTC. The genes are TRBV10-2 and TRBJ2-7; D possibly corresponds to TRBD1 (5 bases). Germline CDR1 reads WSHSY; CDR2 reads SAAADI. The CDR3 has 14 residues. Trimming took 2 bases from V and 0 from J, leaving 8 bases between them.

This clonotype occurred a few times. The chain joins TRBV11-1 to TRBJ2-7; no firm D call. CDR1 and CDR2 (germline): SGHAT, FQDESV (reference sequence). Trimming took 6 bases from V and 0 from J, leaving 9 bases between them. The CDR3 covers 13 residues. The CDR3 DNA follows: TGTGCCAGCAGTTCCCGAGACTCCTACGAGCAGTACTTC. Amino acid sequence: CASSSRDSYEQYF.

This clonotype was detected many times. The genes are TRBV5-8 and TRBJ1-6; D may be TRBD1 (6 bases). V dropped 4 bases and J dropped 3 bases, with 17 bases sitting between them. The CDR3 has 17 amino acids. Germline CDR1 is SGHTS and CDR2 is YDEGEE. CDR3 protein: CASSMGGQHLYNSPLHF. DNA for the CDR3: TGTGCCAGCAGCATGGGCGGACAGCACCTCTATAATTCACCCCTCCACTTT.

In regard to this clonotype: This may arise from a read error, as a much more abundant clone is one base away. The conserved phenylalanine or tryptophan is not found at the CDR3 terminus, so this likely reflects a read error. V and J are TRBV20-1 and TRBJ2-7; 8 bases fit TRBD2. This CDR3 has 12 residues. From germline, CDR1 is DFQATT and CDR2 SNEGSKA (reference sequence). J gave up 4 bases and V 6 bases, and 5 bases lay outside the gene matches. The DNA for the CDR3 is TGCAGTGCCGGGACTAGGGGGTACGAGCAGTACTTG. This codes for CSAGTRGYEQYL.

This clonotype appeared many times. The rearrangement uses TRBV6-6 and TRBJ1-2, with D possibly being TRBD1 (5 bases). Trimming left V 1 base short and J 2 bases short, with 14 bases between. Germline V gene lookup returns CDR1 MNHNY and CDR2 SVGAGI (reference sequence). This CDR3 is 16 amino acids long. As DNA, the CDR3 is TGTGCCAGCAGTTACTTCGTTCCTCCAGGGAACTATGGCTACACCTTC. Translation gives CASSYFVPPGNYGYTF.

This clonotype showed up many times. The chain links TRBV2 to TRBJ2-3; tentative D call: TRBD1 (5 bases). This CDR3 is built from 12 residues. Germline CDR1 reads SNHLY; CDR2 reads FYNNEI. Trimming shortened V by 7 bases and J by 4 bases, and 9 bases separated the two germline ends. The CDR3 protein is CASNRQPDTQYF. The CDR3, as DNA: TGTGCCAGCAACCGACAGCCAGATACGCAGTATTTT. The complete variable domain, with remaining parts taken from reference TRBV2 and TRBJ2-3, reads EPEVTQTPSHQVTQMGQEVILRCVPISNHLYFYWYRQILGQKVEFLVSFYNNEISEKSEIFDDQFSVERPDGSNFTLKIRSTKLEDSAMYFCASNRQPDTQYFGPGTRLTVL.